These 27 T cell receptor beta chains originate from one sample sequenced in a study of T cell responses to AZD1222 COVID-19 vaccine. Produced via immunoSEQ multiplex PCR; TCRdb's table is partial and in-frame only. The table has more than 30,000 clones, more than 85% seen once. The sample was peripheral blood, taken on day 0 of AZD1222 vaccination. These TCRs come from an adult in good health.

The CDR3 here is CASSSGVGTEAFF. The CDR3 DNA reads as TGTGCCAGCAGCTCAGGGGTCGGCACTGAAGCTTTCTTT. The chain recombines TRBV7-2 with TRBJ1-1, with D possibly matching TRBD1 (6 bases). V was trimmed by 4 bases and J by 4 bases, leaving 10 bases between them. This CDR3 has 13 amino acids. Germline V gene sequence: CDR1 SGHTA, CDR2 FQGNSA. The full variable domain, its missing parts supplied by reference TRBV7-2 and TRBJ1-1, is GAGVSQSPSNKVTEKGKDVELRCDPISGHTALYWYRQSLGQGLEFLIYFQGNSAPDKSGLPSDRFSAERTGGSVSTLTIQRTQQEDSAVYLCASSSGVGTEAFFGQGTRLTVV.

CDR3 DNA sequence: TGCAGTGCTAGTGACCCCGGACAGCGGAACACCGGGGAGCTGTTTTTT. This translates into CSASDPGQRNTGELFF. This chain joins TRBV20-1 and TRBJ2-2, with TRBD1 as a possible D gene (6 bases). Germline V gives CDR1 DFQATT, CDR2 SNEGSKA (reference sequence). Trimming stripped 3 bases from V and 1 base from J, with 15 bases between. This CDR3 has 16 amino acids.

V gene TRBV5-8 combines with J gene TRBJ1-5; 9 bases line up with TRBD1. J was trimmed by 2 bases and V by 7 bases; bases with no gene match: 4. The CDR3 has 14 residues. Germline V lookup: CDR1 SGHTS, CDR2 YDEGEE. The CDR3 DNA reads TGTGCCAGCCCAGGGGACAGGGGCAATCAGCCCCAGCATTTT. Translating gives CASPGDRGNQPQHF.

Here the CDR3 DNA reads TGTGCCTGGAACAGGGACACTGCGAACACTGAAGCTTTCTTT. Translation gives CAWNRDTANTEAFF. The chain is built from TRBV30 and TRBJ1-1, with a possible D match to TRBD1 (6 bases). Germline V lookup: CDR1 GTSNPN, CDR2 SVGIG (reference sequence). Trimming took 4 bases from V and 1 from J, leaving 13 bases between them. CDR3 length: 14 residues.

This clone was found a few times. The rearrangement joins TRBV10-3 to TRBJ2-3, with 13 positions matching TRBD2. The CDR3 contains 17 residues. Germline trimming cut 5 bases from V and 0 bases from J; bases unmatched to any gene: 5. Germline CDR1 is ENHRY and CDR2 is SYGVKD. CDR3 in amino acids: CAISRTSGGASTDTQYF. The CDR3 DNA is TGTGCCATCAGTCGAACTAGCGGGGGGGCGAGCACAGATACGCAGTATTTT.

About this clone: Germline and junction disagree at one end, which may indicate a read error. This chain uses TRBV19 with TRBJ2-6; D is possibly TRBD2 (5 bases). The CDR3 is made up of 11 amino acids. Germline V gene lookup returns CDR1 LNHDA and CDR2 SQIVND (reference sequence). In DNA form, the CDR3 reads TGTGCCAGTAGTGAGGGCTCCCTTGGGTCTTTC. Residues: CASSEGSLGSF.

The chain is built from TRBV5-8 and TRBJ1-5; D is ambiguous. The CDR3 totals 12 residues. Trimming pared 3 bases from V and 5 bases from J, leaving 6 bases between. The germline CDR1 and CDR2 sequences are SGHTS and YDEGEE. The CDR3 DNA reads TGTGCCAGCAGCTCACCCTATCAGCCCCAGCATTTT. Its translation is CASSSPYQPQHF.

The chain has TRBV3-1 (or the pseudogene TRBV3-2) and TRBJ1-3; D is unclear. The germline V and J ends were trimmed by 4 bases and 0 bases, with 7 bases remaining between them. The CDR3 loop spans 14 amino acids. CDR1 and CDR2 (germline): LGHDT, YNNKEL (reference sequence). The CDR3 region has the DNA TGTGCCAGCAGCCGGTCAAACTCTGGAAACACCATATATTTT. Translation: CASSRSNSGNTIYF.

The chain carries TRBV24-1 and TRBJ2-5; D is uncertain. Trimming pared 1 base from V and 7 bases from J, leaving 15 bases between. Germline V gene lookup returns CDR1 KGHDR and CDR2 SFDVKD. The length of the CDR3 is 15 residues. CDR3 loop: CATSDLAPSIGTQYF. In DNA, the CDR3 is TGTGCCACCAGTGATTTAGCGCCATCAATCGGGACCCAGTACTTC.

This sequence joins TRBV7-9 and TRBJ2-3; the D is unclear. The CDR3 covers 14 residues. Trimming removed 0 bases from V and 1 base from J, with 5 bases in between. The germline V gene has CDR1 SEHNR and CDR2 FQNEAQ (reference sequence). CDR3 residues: CASSLAQRTDTQYF. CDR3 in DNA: TGTGCCAGCAGCTTAGCTCAGCGCACAGATACGCAGTATTTT. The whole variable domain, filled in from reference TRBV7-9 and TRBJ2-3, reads DTGVSQNPRHKITKRGQNVTFRCDPISEHNRLYWYRQTLGQGPEFLTYFQNEAQLEKSRLLSDRFSAERPKGSFSTLEIQRTEQGDSAMYLCASSLAQRTDTQYFGPGTRLTVL.

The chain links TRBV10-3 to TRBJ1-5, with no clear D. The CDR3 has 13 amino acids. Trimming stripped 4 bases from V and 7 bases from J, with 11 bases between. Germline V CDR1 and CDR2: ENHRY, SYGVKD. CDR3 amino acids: CAISAADSQPQHF. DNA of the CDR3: TGTGCCATCAGTGCGGCAGACTCCCAGCCCCAGCATTTT.

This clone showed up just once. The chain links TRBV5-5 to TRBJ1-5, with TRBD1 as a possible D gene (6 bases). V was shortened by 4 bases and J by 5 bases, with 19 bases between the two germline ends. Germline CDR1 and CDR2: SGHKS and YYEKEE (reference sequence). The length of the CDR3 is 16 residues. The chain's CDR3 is CASSPYNRDIDQPQHF. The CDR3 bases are TGTGCCAGCAGCCCCTATAACCGGGACATTGATCAGCCCCAGCATTTT.

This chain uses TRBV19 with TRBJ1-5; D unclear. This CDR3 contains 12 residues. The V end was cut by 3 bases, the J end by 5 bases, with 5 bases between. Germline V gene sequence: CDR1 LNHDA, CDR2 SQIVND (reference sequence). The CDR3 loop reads CASSIEDQPQHF. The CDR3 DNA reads TGTGCCAGTAGTATTGAGGATCAGCCCCAGCATTTT. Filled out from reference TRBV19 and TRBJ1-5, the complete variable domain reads DGGITQSPKYLFRKEGQNVTLSCEQNLNHDAMYWYRQDPGQGLRLIYYSQIVNDFQKGDIAEGYSVSREKKESFPLTVTSAQKNPTAFYLCASSIEDQPQHFGDGTRLSIL.

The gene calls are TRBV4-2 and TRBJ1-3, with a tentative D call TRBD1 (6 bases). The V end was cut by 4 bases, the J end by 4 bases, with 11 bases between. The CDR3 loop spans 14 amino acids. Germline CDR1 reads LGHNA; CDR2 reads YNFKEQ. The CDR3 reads CASSPETGGNTIYF. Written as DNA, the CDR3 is TGTGCCAGCAGCCCAGAGACAGGAGGAAACACCATATATTTT.

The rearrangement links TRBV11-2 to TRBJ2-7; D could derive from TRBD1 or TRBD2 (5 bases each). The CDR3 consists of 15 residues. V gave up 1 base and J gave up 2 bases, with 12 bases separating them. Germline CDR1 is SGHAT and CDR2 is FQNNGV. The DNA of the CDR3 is TGTGCCAGCAGCTTAGTTTCGGGACCTACCTACGAGCAGTACTTC. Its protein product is CASSLVSGPTYEQYF.

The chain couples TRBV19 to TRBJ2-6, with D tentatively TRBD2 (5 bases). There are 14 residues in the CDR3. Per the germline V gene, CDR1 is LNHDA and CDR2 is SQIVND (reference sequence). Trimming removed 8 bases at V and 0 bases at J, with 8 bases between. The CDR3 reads CASRGSSGANVLTF. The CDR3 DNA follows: TGTGCCAGTCGAGGGAGCTCTGGGGCCAACGTCCTGACTTTC.

CDR3 sequence (DNA): TGCAGCGTTGAAAGGGGACAGTCTTATGGCTACACCTTC. It encodes CSVERGQSYGYTF. This chain connects TRBV29-1 to TRBJ1-2; 7 bases are shared with TRBD1. CDR3 length: 13 amino acids. Trimming at V came to 2 bases and at J to 5 bases, leaving 5 bases not matched to a gene. Germline CDR1 SQVTM, CDR2 ANQGSEA.

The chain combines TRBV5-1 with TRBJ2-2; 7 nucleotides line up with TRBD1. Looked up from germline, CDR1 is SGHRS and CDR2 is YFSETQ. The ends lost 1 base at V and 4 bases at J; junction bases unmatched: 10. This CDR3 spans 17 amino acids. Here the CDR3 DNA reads TGCGCCAGCAGCTTGACCGTGACAGGGAAACCCACCGGGGAGCTGTTTTTT. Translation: CASSLTVTGKPTGELFF.

The CDR3 is CASRPKVRLAGIQETQYF. The DNA of the CDR3 is TGTGCCAGCAGGCCAAAAGTTCGGCTAGCGGGAATCCAAGAGACCCAGTACTTC. The chain has TRBV7-9 and TRBJ2-5; 9 bases match TRBD2. The germline V gene encodes CDR1 SEHNR and CDR2 FQNEAQ (reference sequence). V shed 6 bases, J shed 1 base, and the junction held 15 bases outside the gene matches. The CDR3 totals 18 residues. The variable domain in full, with the rest retrieved from reference TRBV7-9 and TRBJ2-5, is DTGVSQNPRHKITKRGQNVTFRCDPISEHNRLYWYRQTLGQGPEFLTYFQNEAQLEKSRLLSDRFSAERPKGSFSTLEIQRTEQGDSAMYLCASRPKVRLAGIQETQYFGPGTRLLVL.

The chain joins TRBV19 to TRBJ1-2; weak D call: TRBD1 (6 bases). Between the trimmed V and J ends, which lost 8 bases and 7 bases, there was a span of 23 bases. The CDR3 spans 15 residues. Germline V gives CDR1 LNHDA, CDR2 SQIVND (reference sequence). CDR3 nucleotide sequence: TGTGCCAGTGCTCCGGCACAGGGAATTTTGGGTGGCTACACCTTC. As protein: CASAPAQGILGGYTF.

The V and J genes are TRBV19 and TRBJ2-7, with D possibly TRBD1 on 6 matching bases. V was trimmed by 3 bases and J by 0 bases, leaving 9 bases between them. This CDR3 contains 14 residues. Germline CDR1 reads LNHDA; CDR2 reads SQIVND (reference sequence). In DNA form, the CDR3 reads TGTGCCAGTAGTATTGGGGACATCTCCTACGAGCAGTACTTC. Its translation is CASSIGDISYEQYF.

CDR3 sequence: CASSPGTGHMNTEAFF. CDR3 nucleotides: TGTGCCAGCAGCCCAGGGACAGGTCACATGAACACTGAAGCTTTCTTT. The chain is built from TRBV5-4 and TRBJ1-1; 8 nucleotides line up with TRBD1. This CDR3 has 16 amino acids. CDR1 and CDR2 from the germline V gene are SGHNT and YYREEE (reference sequence). V shed 4 bases and J 0 bases; nucleotides not matched to a gene: 8.

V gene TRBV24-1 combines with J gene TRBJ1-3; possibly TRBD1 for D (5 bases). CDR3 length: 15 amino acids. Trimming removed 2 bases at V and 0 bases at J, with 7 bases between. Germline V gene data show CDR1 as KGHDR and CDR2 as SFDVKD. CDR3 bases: TGTGCCACCAGTGATTCTGACAGCTCTGGAAACACCATATATTTT. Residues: CATSDSDSSGNTIYF.

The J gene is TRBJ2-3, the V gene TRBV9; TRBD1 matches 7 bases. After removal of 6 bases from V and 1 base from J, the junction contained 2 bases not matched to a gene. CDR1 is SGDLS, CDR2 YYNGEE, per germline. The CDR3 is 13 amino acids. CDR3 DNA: TGTGCCAGCAACGACAGGGGCACAGATACGCAGTATTTT. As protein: CASNDRGTDTQYF.

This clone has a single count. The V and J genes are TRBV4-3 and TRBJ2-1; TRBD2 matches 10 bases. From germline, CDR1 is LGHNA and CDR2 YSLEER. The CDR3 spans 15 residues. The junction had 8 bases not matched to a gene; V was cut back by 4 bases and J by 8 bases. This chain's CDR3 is CASSRFGTSDHEQFF. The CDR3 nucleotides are TGCGCCAGCAGCCGGTTCGGGACTAGCGATCATGAGCAGTTCTTC.

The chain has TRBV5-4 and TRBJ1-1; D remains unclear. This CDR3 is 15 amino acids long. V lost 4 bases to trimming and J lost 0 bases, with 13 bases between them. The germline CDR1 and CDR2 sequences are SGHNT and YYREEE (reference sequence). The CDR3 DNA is TGTGCCAGCAGCGGCCGCGTACAAATGAACACTGAAGCTTTCTTT. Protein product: CASSGRVQMNTEAFF. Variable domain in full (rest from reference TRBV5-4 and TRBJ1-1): ETGVTQSPTHLIKTRGQQVTLRCSSQSGHNTVSWYQQALGQGPQFIFQYYREEENGRGNFPPRFSGLQFPNYSSELNVNALELDDSALYLCASSGRVQMNTEAFFGQGTRLTVV.

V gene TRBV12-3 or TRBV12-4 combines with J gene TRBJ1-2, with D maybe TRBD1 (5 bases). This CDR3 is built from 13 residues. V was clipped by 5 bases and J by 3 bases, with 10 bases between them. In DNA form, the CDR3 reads TGTGCCAGCAGTCGCCCAGGGTACTATGGCTACACCTTC. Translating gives CASSRPGYYGYTF.